This is a list of T cell receptor beta chains from one sample in a study of early T cells in non-severe SARS-CoV-2 infection. Via MiXCR, TCRdb re-called the 5' RACE reads, giving one row per CDR3 protein. The sample lists tens of thousands of distinct CDR3 sequences, around 4% occurring once. Sequenced material: whole blood. The receptors were sampled from an adult who was a healthcare worker with PCR-confirmed SARS-CoV-2 infection or an uninfected control (not recorded which). CDR3s include the opening cysteine and the closing phenylalanine or tryptophan. The order of the fields is J gene, clone size, D gene, V gene, CDR3 DNA, CDR3 protein. D genes are given only for firm matches. A clone size is listed for some rows: how often the clone was seen (once, few, many), or a class if it is expanded.

J: TRBJ1-1
size: many
D: TRBD1
V: TRBV29-1
DNA: TGCAGCGTTGAGGGGTTGGACAGGGGAAGCGTAGCTTTCTTT
CDR3: CSVEGLDRGSVAFF

J: TRBJ2-7
size: many
D: -
V: TRBV7-6
DNA: TGTGCCAGCAGTTCCGGGCTCTCCTACGAGCAGTACTTC
CDR3: CASSSGLSYEQYF

J: TRBJ2-3
size: many
D: -
V: TRBV6-5
DNA: TGTGCCAGCTCCCAGGGGTATGGAGATACGCAGTATTTT
CDR3: CASSQGYGDTQYF

J: TRBJ2-1
size: many
D: -
V: TRBV5-1
DNA: TGCGCCAGCAGCCGAGTGGAGAGCTCCTACAATGAGCAGTTCTTC
CDR3: CASSRVESSYNEQFF

J: TRBJ2-4
size: -
D: TRBD2
V: TRBV6-2/TRBV6-3
DNA: TGTGCCAGCAGCCGACTAGCGGGAGGAAAAAACATTCAGTACTTC
CDR3: CASSRLAGGKNIQYF

J: TRBJ2-1
size: many
D: -
V: TRBV12-5
DNA: TGTGCTAGTGCCTGGGACAATGAGCAGTTCTTC
CDR3: CASAWDNEQFF

J: TRBJ2-1
size: many
D: -
V: TRBV29-1
DNA: TGCAGCGTTGGTGTTCGGGGCACCTACAATGAGCAGTTCTTC
CDR3: CSVGVRGTYNEQFF

J: TRBJ2-2
size: -
D: -
V: TRBV24-1
DNA: TGTGCCACCAGTGAGATCAGTAGTTGGAACACCGGGGAGCTGTTTTTT
CDR3: CATSEISSWNTGELFF

J: TRBJ2-1
size: many
D: TRBD2
V: TRBV9
DNA: TGTGCCAGCAGCGGACTAGCGGATTACAATGAGCAGTTCTTC
CDR3: CASSGLADYNEQFF

J: TRBJ2-5
size: -
D: TRBD2
V: TRBV9
DNA: TGTGCCAGCAGCTCACTGGGGGAGGGGAGGACCCAGTACTTC
CDR3: CASSSLGEGRTQYF

J: TRBJ2-3
size: many
D: -
V: TRBV2
DNA: TGTGCCAGCAGAGTAGCGGAAAGCACAGATACGCAGTATTTT
CDR3: CASRVAESTDTQYF

J: TRBJ2-2
size: -
D: -
V: TRBV29-1
DNA: TGCAGCGTTGGTGGGGCAGGGGAGGCCGGGGAGCTGTTTTTT
CDR3: CSVGGAGEAGELFF

J: TRBJ2-7
size: few
D: TRBD1
V: TRBV6-5
DNA: TGTGCCAGCAGTTACCGAGGACAGGCCTACGAGCAGTACTTC
CDR3: CASSYRGQAYEQYF

J: TRBJ1-5
size: many
D: TRBD1
V: TRBV12-3/TRBV12-4
DNA: TGTGCCAGCAGTTCCACAGGGGCCCGACAGCCCCAGCATTTT
CDR3: CASSSTGARQPQHF

J: TRBJ1-2
size: medium-sized
D: TRBD1
V: TRBV6-6
DNA: TGTGCCAGCAGTCGTCAGGGACAGGAATACGGCTACACCTTC
CDR3: CASSRQGQEYGYTF

J: TRBJ2-5
size: many
D: TRBD2
V: TRBV6-1
DNA: TGTGCCAGCAGTGGCGGACTAGCGGGCCATCAAGAGACCCAGTACTTC
CDR3: CASSGGLAGHQETQYF

J: TRBJ2-3
size: many
D: -
V: TRBV19
DNA: TGTGCCAGTAGTATCGGGGACATCCACACAGATACGCAGTATTTT
CDR3: CASSIGDIHTDTQYF

J: TRBJ2-1
size: few
D: -
V: TRBV5-1
DNA: TGCGCCAGCAGCCCCCAAGGGGGGGTTTACAATGAGCAGTTCTTC
CDR3: CASSPQGGVYNEQFF

J: TRBJ2-2
size: -
D: -
V: TRBV12-3/TRBV12-4
DNA: TGTGCCAGCAGTTTCCAGAGTATCGGGGAGCTGTTTTTT
CDR3: CASSFQSIGELFF

J: TRBJ2-2
size: many
D: -
V: TRBV27
DNA: TGTGCCAGCAGTTTGGGGACGAACACCGGGGAGCTGTTTTTT
CDR3: CASSLGTNTGELFF

J: TRBJ1-1
size: -
D: -
V: TRBV29-1
DNA: TGCAGCGTTGACCCCCAGGCGGGAGCTTTCTTT
CDR3: CSVDPQAGAFF

J: TRBJ1-1
size: many
D: -
V: TRBV27
DNA: TGTGCCAGCAGTTTAAGGGGGGGGCGCACTGAAGCTTTCTTT
CDR3: CASSLRGGRTEAFF

J: TRBJ2-1
size: many
D: -
V: TRBV3-1
DNA: TGTGCCAGCAGCCCACCCACAGGGAACAATGAGCAGTTCTTC
CDR3: CASSPPTGNNEQFF

J: TRBJ2-2
size: many
D: -
V: TRBV18
DNA: TGTGCCAGCTCACGTGGTAGCCCGAACACCGGGGAGCTGTTTTTT
CDR3: CASSRGSPNTGELFF

J: TRBJ2-2
size: -
D: TRBD2
V: TRBV27
DNA: TGTGCCAGCAGTTGGAGCGGGAGAGGGTACACCGGGGAGCTGTTTTTT
CDR3: CASSWSGRGYTGELFF

J: TRBJ1-3
size: many
D: -
V: TRBV5-8
DNA: TGTGCCAGCAGCTTGGGGCAGATGCGGGGCACCATATATTTT
CDR3: CASSLGQMRGTIYF

J: TRBJ2-7
size: many
D: -
V: TRBV29-1
DNA: TGCAGCGTTGATGATTCTGGGTCTTCCTACGAGCAGTACTTC
CDR3: CSVDDSGSSYEQYF

J: TRBJ2-5
size: many
D: -
V: TRBV6-5
DNA: TGTGCCAGCAGTTACTCACAGGGAGGAGGGGTGGCCCAGTACTTC
CDR3: CASSYSQGGGVAQYF

J: TRBJ2-6
size: few
D: TRBD1
V: TRBV6-5
DNA: TGTGCCAGCATGTACAGGGGATCTGGGGCCAACGTCCTGACTTTC
CDR3: CASMYRGSGANVLTF

J: TRBJ2-1
size: many
D: -
V: TRBV7-6
DNA: TGTGCCAGCAGCTTAGCACTCAATGAGCAGTTCTTC
CDR3: CASSLALNEQFF

J: TRBJ2-1
size: -
D: -
V: TRBV7-9
DNA: TGTGCCAGCAGCTCTTCTCCGGGACTGGGGCGTATGAATGAGCAGTTCTTC
CDR3: CASSSSPGLGRMNEQFF

J: TRBJ2-2
size: many
D: -
V: TRBV7-9
DNA: TGTGCCAGCAGCTTAGGCTCGGGGGCGCGAAAAACCGGGGAGCTGTTTTTT
CDR3: CASSLGSGARKTGELFF

J: TRBJ2-3
size: few
D: -
V: TRBV19
DNA: TGTGCCAGTAGTATGGTACTAGGCACAGATACGCAGTATTTT
CDR3: CASSMVLGTDTQYF

J: TRBJ2-3
size: many
D: TRBD1
V: TRBV6-6
DNA: TGTGCCAGCAGTTATCGAGGACAGGGGGTTGATACGCAGTATTTT
CDR3: CASSYRGQGVDTQYF

J: TRBJ2-1
size: -
D: -
V: TRBV6-1
DNA: TGTGCCAGCACCTCCTCTCCCTCCTCCAGCCATGAGCAGTTCTTC
CDR3: CASTSSPSSSHEQFF

J: TRBJ1-1
size: many
D: -
V: TRBV7-9
DNA: TGTGCCAGCAGCTTATTTCAGGGACTTGAAGCTTTCTTT
CDR3: CASSLFQGLEAFF

J: TRBJ2-7
size: many
D: -
V: TRBV5-4
DNA: TGTGCCAGCAGCTTGGAACCGCAGGAGCAGTACTTC
CDR3: CASSLEPQEQYF

J: TRBJ1-5
size: -
D: TRBD1
V: TRBV2
DNA: TGTGCCAGCAGTGAATGGGGACAGGTCAATCAGCCCCAGCATTTT
CDR3: CASSEWGQVNQPQHF

J: TRBJ1-4
size: many
D: TRBD1
V: TRBV5-1
DNA: TGCGCCAGCAGCCCTCAGGGGGCACGTGAAAAACTGTTTTTT
CDR3: CASSPQGAREKLFF

J: TRBJ1-2
size: many
D: -
V: TRBV18
DNA: TGTGCCAGCTCACCGAGAGAGGGAAGCGGCTACACCTTC
CDR3: CASSPREGSGYTF

J: TRBJ2-1
size: many
D: TRBD1
V: TRBV7-2
DNA: TGTGCCAGCAGCTCCCTCTTCGGGACAGGGTCCTACAATGAGCAGTTCTTC
CDR3: CASSSLFGTGSYNEQFF

J: TRBJ2-1
size: -
D: TRBD2
V: TRBV7-8
DNA: TGTGCCAGCAGCCCCGTGGGTAGCGGGAGGGCCGAGGGAAACAATGAGCAGTTCTTC
CDR3: CASSPVGSGRAEGNNEQFF

J: TRBJ2-5
size: many
D: TRBD2
V: TRBV5-5
DNA: TGTGCCAGCAGCTTGGGGCTACTAGCGGATTTCCAAGAGACCCAGTACTTC
CDR3: CASSLGLLADFQETQYF

J: TRBJ2-7
size: many
D: -
V: TRBV20-1
DNA: TGCAGTGCCAAACAGGGCGGGGGAGGCGAGCAGTACTTC
CDR3: CSAKQGGGGEQYF

J: TRBJ2-5
size: many
D: -
V: TRBV21-1
DNA: TGTGCCAGCAGCCCCAACCTAGGCAGGGGGGATGCAGAGACCCAGTACTTC
CDR3: CASSPNLGRGDAETQYF

J: TRBJ2-1
size: many
D: -
V: TRBV6-1
DNA: TGTGCCAGCAGGGGAAGTGGGTCCTACAATGAGCAGTTCTTC
CDR3: CASRGSGSYNEQFF

J: TRBJ2-5
size: few
D: -
V: TRBV29-1
DNA: TGCAGCGTTGTCTGGCGGGACCAAGAGACCCAGTACTTC
CDR3: CSVVWRDQETQYF

J: TRBJ2-3
size: many
D: TRBD2
V: TRBV2
DNA: TGTGCCAGCAGACAGCGGGAGACTAGCACAGATACGCAGTATTTT
CDR3: CASRQRETSTDTQYF

J: TRBJ1-6
size: many
D: TRBD1
V: TRBV12-3/TRBV12-4
DNA: TGTGCCAGCAGTTCGGGACAGGGAGGTTCACCCCTCCACTTT
CDR3: CASSSGQGGSPLHF

J: TRBJ2-1
size: many
D: -
V: TRBV18
DNA: TGTGCCAGCTCACCAACCAGTGGCGAGCAGTTCTTC
CDR3: CASSPTSGEQFF

J: TRBJ1-2
size: many
D: TRBD1
V: TRBV12-3/TRBV12-4
DNA: TGTGCCAGCAGTTCCTGGACAGGGGGCAATGATGGCTACACCTTC
CDR3: CASSSWTGGNDGYTF

J: TRBJ2-7
size: -
D: TRBD2
V: TRBV7-8
DNA: TGTGCCAGCAGCTTAGCGGGACTAGTCACCCCCCTCGAGCAGTACTTC
CDR3: CASSLAGLVTPLEQYF

J: TRBJ2-3
size: many
D: -
V: TRBV29-1
DNA: TGCAGCGTTGAAGATGACCAGGGAAACACAGATACGCAGTATTTT
CDR3: CSVEDDQGNTDTQYF

J: TRBJ2-1
size: many
D: TRBD2
V: TRBV20-1
DNA: TGCAGTGCCATACCCCTCGCGGGAGGGCCAATTGAGCAGTTCTTC
CDR3: CSAIPLAGGPIEQFF

J: TRBJ2-1
size: many
D: -
V: TRBV28
DNA: TGTGCCAGCAGTTTGCCCCCCTGGGGGGAGGAGCAGTTCTTC
CDR3: CASSLPPWGEEQFF